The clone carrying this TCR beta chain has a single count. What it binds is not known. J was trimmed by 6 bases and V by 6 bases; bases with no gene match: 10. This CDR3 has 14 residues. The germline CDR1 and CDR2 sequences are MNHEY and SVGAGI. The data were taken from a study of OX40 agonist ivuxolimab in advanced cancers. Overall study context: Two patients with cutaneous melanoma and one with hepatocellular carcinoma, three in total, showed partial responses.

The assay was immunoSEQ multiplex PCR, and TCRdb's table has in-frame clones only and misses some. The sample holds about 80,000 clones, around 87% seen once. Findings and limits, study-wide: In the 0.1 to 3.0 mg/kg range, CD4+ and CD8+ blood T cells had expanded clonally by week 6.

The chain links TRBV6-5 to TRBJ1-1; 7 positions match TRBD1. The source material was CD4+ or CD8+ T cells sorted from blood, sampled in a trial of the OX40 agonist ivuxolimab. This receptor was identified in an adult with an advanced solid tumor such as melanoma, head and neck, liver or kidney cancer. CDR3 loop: CASRLAGGLSEAFF. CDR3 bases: TGTGCCAGCAGGCTCGCAGGGGGATTGTCTGAAGCTTTCTTT.